The rows below give T cell receptor beta chains drawn from one sample of a study of neurological immune-mediated disorders. MiXCR, applied by TCRdb to the 5' RACE reads, yields one record per CDR3 protein. Here the sample spans under 85,000 distinct CDR3 sequences, roughly 4.9% being singletons. What was sequenced was PBMCs. The receptor source for this set is a human donor with multiple sclerosis. The donor label of this sample is uncertain. Both conserved end residues are part of each CDR3. Each record gives: V gene, clone size, D gene, J gene, CDR3 DNA, CDR3 protein. A D gene is named only where the DNA matches it firmly. Size is omitted from some rows. Given values are once, few, many or a class for expanded clones.

TRBV20-1	many	NA	TRBJ2-1	TGCAGTGCTAGAGGTCCGGGCAGCACCTACAATGAGCAGTTCTTC	CSARGPGSTYNEQFF
TRBV20-1	many	NA	TRBJ2-7	TGCAGTGCTAGAGATTCAGGCTCCCGCGATGGGCGAACTTTTCCCTCGGGGGAGCAGTACTTC	CSARDSGSRDGRTFPSGEQYF
TRBV5-5	many	NA	TRBJ2-1	TGTGCCAGCAGCTTGGTGCGGACAGCCTACAATGAGCAGTTCTTC	CASSLVRTAYNEQFF
TRBV9	many	NA	TRBJ2-7	TGTGCCAGCAGCGCACAGTCTTGGGACGAGCAGTACTTC	CASSAQSWDEQYF
TRBV20-1	many	TRBD1	TRBJ2-1	TGCAGTGCTAGACGGGGACAGGGCTCCTACAATGAGCAGTTCTTC	CSARRGQGSYNEQFF
TRBV5-1	many	NA	TRBJ1-1	TGCGCCAGCAGCCTGGACAGATACACTGAAGCTTTCTTT	CASSLDRYTEAFF
TRBV20-1	many	NA	TRBJ1-1	TGCAGTGCTAGAGATCTATTCAGGGAGGGCACTGAAGCTTTCTTT	CSARDLFREGTEAFF
TRBV2	many	NA	TRBJ1-5	TGTGCCAGCAGCGGCCAGGGACGGAATCAGCCCCAGCATTTT	CASSGQGRNQPQHF
TRBV14	many	NA	TRBJ2-2	TGTGCCAGCAGAGCAGGCACCGGGGAGCTGTTTTTT	CASRAGTGELFF
TRBV20-1	many	TRBD2	TRBJ2-3	TGCAGTGCTAGGGGACTAGCTCTCTCCCCCCACGGAGATACGCAGTATTTT	CSARGLALSPHGDTQYF
TRBV7-6	many	TRBD1	TRBJ2-1	TGTGCCAGCAGCCGACAGGGCCCCGTACAGTTCTTC	CASSRQGPVQFF
TRBV6-1	many	NA	TRBJ2-3	TGTGCCAGCAGTGAACAGGTCGAGGGTACGCAGTATTTT	CASSEQVEGTQYF
TRBV5-1	many	NA	TRBJ1-1	TGCGCCAGCAGCTTGGACAGGCCGAACACTGAAGCTTTCTTT	CASSLDRPNTEAFF
TRBV20-1	many	TRBD1	TRBJ1-1	TGCAGTGCTAGGGCAACAGGGGTCACTGAAGCTTTCTTT	CSARATGVTEAFF
TRBV5-1	many	NA	TRBJ1-3	TGCGCCAGCAGCTCGACGACAGGCCTCGGAAACACCATATATTTT	CASSSTTGLGNTIYF
TRBV3-1	many	NA	TRBJ2-2	TGTGCCAGCAGACGTGGAGGCAACGCCGGGGAGCTGTTTTTT	CASRRGGNAGELFF
TRBV6-2/TRBV6-3	few	NA	TRBJ2-7	TGTGCCTCGGGCTTTGGCGCCTACGAGCAGTACTTC	CASGFGAYEQYF
TRBV20-1	many	TRBD1	TRBJ1-2	TGCAGTTCCATCGGACAGGGGAACTATGGCTACACCTTC	CSSIGQGNYGYTF
TRBV5-1	many	NA	TRBJ1-4	TGCGCCAGCAGCTTGTCAGACGCAACTAATGAAAAACTGTTTTTT	CASSLSDATNEKLFF
TRBV7-8	many	NA	TRBJ2-7	TGTGCCAGCAGCTCGACAGAATCCTACGAGCAGTACTTC	CASSSTESYEQYF
TRBV10-2	many	NA	TRBJ1-1	TGCGCCAGCAGTCCCGGTTGGACTGAAGCTTTCTTT	CASSPGWTEAFF
TRBV2	many	TRBD1	TRBJ1-2	TGTGCCAGCAGTGATACCCAGGGGGCGGCTAACTATGGCTACACCTTC	CASSDTQGAANYGYTF
TRBV4-1	NA	TRBD2	TRBJ2-1	TGCGCCAGTAGGATAGCGGGGAGCTCCTACAATGAGCTGTTCTTC	CASRIAGSSYNELFF
TRBV7-6	many	NA	TRBJ2-2	TGTGCCAGCAGCCACGGACAGATGACCGGGGAGCTGTTTTTT	CASSHGQMTGELFF
TRBV5-6	many	TRBD1	TRBJ1-2	TGTGCCAGCAGCTTTTTAGACAGGGGGTACGATGGCTACACCTTC	CASSFLDRGYDGYTF
TRBV5-1	many	NA	TRBJ1-6	TGCGCCAGCAGCTTGGCTTTGGGCTACGGGTCACCCCTCCACTTT	CASSLALGYGSPLHF
TRBV20-1	many	NA	TRBJ2-4	TGCAGTGCCCTGGAGGGGGGACTAGCCAAAAACATTCAGTACTTC	CSALEGGLAKNIQYF
TRBV5-1	many	NA	TRBJ2-1	TGCGCCAACAGCTTGATCCCGGAGGTGTCAGCCAATGAGCAGTTCTTC	CANSLIPEVSANEQFF
TRBV20-1	many	TRBD2	TRBJ2-7	TGCAGTGCTAGTCTCCTAGCGGGCTCCTACGAGCAGTACTTC	CSASLLAGSYEQYF
TRBV5-1	many	NA	TRBJ2-1	TGCGCCAGCAGCTTGGGGGCGGGGTTAAGCTATGAGCAGTTCTTC	CASSLGAGLSYEQFF
TRBV7-8	many	NA	TRBJ2-5	TGTGCCAGCAGCTCCACAGGGTCGCAAGAGACCCAGTACTTC	CASSSTGSQETQYF
TRBV7-6	NA	NA	TRBJ1-1	TGTGCCAGCAGTCCAGGCCGGGCAGAAGCTTTCTTT	CASSPGRAEAFF
TRBV5-1	many	NA	TRBJ1-2	TGCGCCAGCACCGAAATCCAGGGCTATGGCTACACCTTC	CASTEIQGYGYTF
TRBV9	many	TRBD1	TRBJ2-7	TGTGCCAGCAGCTCACAGGGGGCGAGCTCCTACGAGCAGTACTTC	CASSSQGASSYEQYF
TRBV14	many	NA	TRBJ2-3	TGTGCCAGCAGCCAAGACCCCCCTGCCCGCCGAGCGCAGTATTTT	CASSQDPPARRAQYF
TRBV4-1	many	NA	TRBJ2-7	TGCGCCAGCACCTCAAGGCCCGGCACCTCCTACGAGCAGTACTTC	CASTSRPGTSYEQYF
TRBV6-1	many	NA	TRBJ1-4	TGTGCCAGCAGTCAGGGGCGGGTAAATGAAAAACTGTTTTTT	CASSQGRVNEKLFF
TRBV12-3/TRBV12-4	many	NA	TRBJ1-3	TGTGCCAGCAGTTTAGGGGTAGACTCTGGAAACACCATATATTTT	CASSLGVDSGNTIYF
TRBV5-1	many	NA	TRBJ2-1	TGCGCCAGCAGCTACCGAGGACAGATAACCTCCTACAATGAGCAGTTCTTC	CASSYRGQITSYNEQFF
TRBV5-1	many	NA	TRBJ2-1	TGCGCCAGCAGCCCTGGAACCCGCAATGAGCAGTTCTTC	CASSPGTRNEQFF
TRBV6-6	many	NA	TRBJ2-7	TGTGCCAGCAGTTCCTCCGGGACACCAACCTACGAGCAGTACTTC	CASSSSGTPTYEQYF
TRBV5-1	NA	TRBD1	TRBJ1-4	TGCGCCAGCAGCTTGGGGACAGGGATTAATGAAAAACTGTTTTTT	CASSLGTGINEKLFF